These 2 T cell receptor beta chains were sequenced from one sample in a study of shared clonotypes between healthy human individuals. The table came from immunoSEQ multiplex PCR; TCRdb's copy has only in-frame clones and leaves some out. Among around 1 million clones, less than 85% were seen once, and the ten largest hold over 1.3%. The sample consisted of memory CD4+ T cells sorted from blood. Subset meaning: CD45RA-negative fraction. The receptors come from a man in his late teens or twenties in good health.

V gene TRBV25-1 combines with J gene TRBJ1-1, with D uncertain. Germline assignment: CDR1 MGHDK and CDR2 SYGVNS. Trimming removed 0 bases from V and 1 base from J, with 15 bases in between. The CDR3 is 17 residues long. Here the CDR3 reads CASSEYLSPRPNTEAFF. DNA for the CDR3: TGTGCCAGCAGTGAATATTTAAGTCCGCGGCCGAACACTGAAGCTTTCTTT.

The rearrangement uses TRBV5-1 and TRBJ2-7; D may be TRBD2 (6 bases). Germline lookup yields CDR1 SGHRS and CDR2 YFSETQ. The CDR3 runs to 13 residues. V was pared by 4 bases and J by 5 bases, with 13 bases between. The CDR3 DNA reads as TGCGCCAGCAGCCTGGGGGGTAGCCACGAGCAGTACTTC. It specifies CASSLGGSHEQYF.